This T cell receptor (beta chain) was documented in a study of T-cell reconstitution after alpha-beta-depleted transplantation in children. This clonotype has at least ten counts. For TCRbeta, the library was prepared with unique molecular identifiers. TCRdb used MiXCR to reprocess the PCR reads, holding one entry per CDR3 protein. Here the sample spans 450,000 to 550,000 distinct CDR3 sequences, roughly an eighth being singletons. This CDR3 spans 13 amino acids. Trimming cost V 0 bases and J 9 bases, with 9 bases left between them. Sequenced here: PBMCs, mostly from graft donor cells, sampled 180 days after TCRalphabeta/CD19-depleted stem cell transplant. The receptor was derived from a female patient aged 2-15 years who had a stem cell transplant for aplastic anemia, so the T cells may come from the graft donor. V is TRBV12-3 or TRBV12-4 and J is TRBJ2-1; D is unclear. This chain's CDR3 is CASSLAAYGEQFF. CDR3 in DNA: TGTGCCAGCAGTTTAGCAGCTTACGGTGAGCAGTTCTTC.